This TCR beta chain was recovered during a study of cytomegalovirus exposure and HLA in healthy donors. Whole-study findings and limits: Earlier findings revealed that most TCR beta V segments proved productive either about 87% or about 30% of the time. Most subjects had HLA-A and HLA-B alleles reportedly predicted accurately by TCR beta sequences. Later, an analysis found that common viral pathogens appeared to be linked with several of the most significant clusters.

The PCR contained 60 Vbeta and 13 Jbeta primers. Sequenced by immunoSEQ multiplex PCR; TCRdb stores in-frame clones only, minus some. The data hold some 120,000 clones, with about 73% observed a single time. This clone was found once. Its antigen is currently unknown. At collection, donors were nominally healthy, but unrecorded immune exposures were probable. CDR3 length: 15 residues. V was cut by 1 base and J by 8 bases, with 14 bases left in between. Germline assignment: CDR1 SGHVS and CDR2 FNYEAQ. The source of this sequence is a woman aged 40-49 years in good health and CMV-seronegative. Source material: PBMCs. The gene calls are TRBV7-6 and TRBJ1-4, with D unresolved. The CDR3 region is CASSLVVPPSEKLFF. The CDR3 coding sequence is TGTGCCAGCAGCTTAGTAGTACCTCCGTCGGAAAAACTGTTTTTT.